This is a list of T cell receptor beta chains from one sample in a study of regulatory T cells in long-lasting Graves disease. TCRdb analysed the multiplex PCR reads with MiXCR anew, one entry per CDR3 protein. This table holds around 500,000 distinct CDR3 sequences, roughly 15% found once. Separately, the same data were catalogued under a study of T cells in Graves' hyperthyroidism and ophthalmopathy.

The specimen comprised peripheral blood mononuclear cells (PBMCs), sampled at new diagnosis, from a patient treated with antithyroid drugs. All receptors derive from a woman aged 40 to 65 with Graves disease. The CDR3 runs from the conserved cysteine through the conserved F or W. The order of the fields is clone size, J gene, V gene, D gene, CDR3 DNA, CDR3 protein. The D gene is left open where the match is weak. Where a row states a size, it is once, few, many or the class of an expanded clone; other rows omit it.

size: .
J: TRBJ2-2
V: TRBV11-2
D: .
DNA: TGTGCCAGCAGCTTAGATCCAGGAACCGGGGAGCTGTTTTTT
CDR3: CASSLDPGTGELFF

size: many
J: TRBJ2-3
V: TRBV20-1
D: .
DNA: TGCAGTGCTAGAGATCGACTAGGGACCACAGATACGCAGTATTTT
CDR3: CSARDRLGTTDTQYF

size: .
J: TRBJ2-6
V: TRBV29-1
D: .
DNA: TGCAGCGTTGAAGGAGGACCTGGGGCCAACGTCCTGACTTTC
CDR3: CSVEGGPGANVLTF

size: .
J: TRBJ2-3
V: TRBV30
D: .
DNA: TGTGCCTGGAGTGGCTATCTCGGCCCAGATACGCAGTATTTT
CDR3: CAWSGYLGPDTQYF

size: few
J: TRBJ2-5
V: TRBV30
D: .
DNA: TGTGCCTGGCGGCCGGGGCAAGAGACCCAGTACTTC
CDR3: CAWRPGQETQYF

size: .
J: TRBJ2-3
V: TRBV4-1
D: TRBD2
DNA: TGCGCCAGCAGCCAAGATAAAAGGAGCGGGGCGGGGGGGAATACGCAGTATTTT
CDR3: CASSQDKRSGAGGNTQYF

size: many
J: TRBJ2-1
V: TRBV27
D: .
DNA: TGTGCCAGCAGGGAAATAGGACAGAACAATGAGCAGTTCTTC
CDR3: CASREIGQNNEQFF

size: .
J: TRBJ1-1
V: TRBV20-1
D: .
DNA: TGCAGTGCTATTGGGGACTCCCTTGAAGCTTTCTTT
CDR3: CSAIGDSLEAFF

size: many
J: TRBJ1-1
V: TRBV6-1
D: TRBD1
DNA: TGTGCCAGCACCGAGGGGGCAGGGGGTGACTTCGGCACTGAAGCTTTCTTT
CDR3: CASTEGAGGDFGTEAFF

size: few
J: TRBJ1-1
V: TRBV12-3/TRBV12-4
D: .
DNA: TGTGCCAGCACCCTACCGGGTATGAACACTGAAGCTTTCTTT
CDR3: CASTLPGMNTEAFF

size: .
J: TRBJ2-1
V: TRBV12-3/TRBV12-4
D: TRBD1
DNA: TGTGCCAGCAGTTCGAGGACAGGGAGCAATGAGCAGTTCTTC
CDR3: CASSSRTGSNEQFF

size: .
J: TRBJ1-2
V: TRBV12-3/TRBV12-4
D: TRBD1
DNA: TGTGCCAGCAGAATAGAAAGGCGGGACAGAGACACCTTC
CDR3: CASRIERRDRDTF

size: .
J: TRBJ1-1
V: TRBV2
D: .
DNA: TGTGCCAGCAGTGGCGCTTTAATGAACACTGAAGCTTTCTTT
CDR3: CASSGALMNTEAFF

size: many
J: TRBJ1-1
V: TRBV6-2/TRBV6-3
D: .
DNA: TGTGCCAGCACCAGGCAGGGGATGAACACTGAAGCTTTCTTT
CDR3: CASTRQGMNTEAFF

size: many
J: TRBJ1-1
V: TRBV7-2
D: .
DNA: TGTGCCAGCAGCTTAGGGGCCGAGAGGCACACTGAAGCTTTCTTT
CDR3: CASSLGAERHTEAFF

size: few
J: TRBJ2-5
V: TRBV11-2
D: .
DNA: TGTGCCAGCAGCTTAGTCTCAGGGTACCAAGAGACCCAGTACTTC
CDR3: CASSLVSGYQETQYF

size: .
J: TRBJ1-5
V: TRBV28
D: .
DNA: TGTGCCAGCAGCTTGCAACAGGGAAATCAGCCCCAGCATTTT
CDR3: CASSLQQGNQPQHF

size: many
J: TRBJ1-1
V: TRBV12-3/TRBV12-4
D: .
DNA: TGTGCCAGCAGTTTTGGGGGCACTGAAGCTTTCTTT
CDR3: CASSFGGTEAFF

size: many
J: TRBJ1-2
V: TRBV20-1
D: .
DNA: TGCAGTGCGGCCGACAGGAACTATGGCTACACCTTC
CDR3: CSAADRNYGYTF

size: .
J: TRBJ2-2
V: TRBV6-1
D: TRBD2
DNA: TGTGCCAGCAGGCTAGCGGGACCGACCGGGGAGCTGTTTTTT
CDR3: CASRLAGPTGELFF

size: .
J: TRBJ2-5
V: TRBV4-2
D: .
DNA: TGTGCCAGCAGCCAAGAAGGGTCTTTTCCTGAGACCCAGTACTTC
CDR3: CASSQEGSFPETQYF

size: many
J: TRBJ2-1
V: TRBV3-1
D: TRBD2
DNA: TGTGCCAGCAGCCGCGGACTAGCGGGGGGGCGGAGTGAGCAGTTCTTC
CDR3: CASSRGLAGGRSEQFF

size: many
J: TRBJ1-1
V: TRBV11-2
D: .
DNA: TGTGCCAGCAGCTTCACCGGGACAATGAACACTGAAGCTTTCTTT
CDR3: CASSFTGTMNTEAFF

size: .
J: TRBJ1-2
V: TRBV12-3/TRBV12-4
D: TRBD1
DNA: TGTGCCAGCAGTCATCGGGACAGGGTTTACTACACCTTC
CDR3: CASSHRDRVYYTF

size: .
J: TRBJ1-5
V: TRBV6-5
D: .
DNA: TGTGCCAGCAGTTTGAAACCGGGACACAGCAATCAGCCCCAGCATTTT
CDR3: CASSLKPGHSNQPQHF

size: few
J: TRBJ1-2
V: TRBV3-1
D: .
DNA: TGTGCCAGCAGCCAAGAGGAGGGGATCTATGGCTACACCTTC
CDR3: CASSQEEGIYGYTF

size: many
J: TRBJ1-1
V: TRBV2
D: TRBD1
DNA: TGTGCCAGCAACCGCTATGGGACAGTCACTGAAGCTTTCTTT
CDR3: CASNRYGTVTEAFF

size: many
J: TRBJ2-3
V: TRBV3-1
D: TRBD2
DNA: TGTGCCAGCAGCCGGGGACTAGCGGGGGGAGATACGCAGTATTTT
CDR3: CASSRGLAGGDTQYF

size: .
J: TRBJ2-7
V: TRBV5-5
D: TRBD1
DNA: TGTGCCAGCAGCTTGGTAACAGGGGGCTCCTACGAGCAGTACTTC
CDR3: CASSLVTGGSYEQYF

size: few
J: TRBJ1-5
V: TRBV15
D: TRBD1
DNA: TGTGCCACCAGCGGAGAGACAGGGGTGCGCAATCAGCCCCAGCATTTT
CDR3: CATSGETGVRNQPQHF

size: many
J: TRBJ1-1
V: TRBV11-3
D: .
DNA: TGTGCCAGCAGCTTCTCAGCGGGGAACACTGAAGCTTTCTTT
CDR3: CASSFSAGNTEAFF

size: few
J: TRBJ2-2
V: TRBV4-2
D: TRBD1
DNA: TGTGCCAGCAGCCAAGGGACAGGGGCCGGGGAGCTGTTTTTT
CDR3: CASSQGTGAGELFF

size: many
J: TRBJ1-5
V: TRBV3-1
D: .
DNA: TGTGCCAGCAGCCGAGGCCAGGACAATCAGCCCCAGCATTTT
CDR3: CASSRGQDNQPQHF

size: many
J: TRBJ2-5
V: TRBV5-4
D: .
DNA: TGTGCCAGCAGCCCGACTGCGACAGGCATCGGAGAGACCCAGTACTTC
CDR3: CASSPTATGIGETQYF

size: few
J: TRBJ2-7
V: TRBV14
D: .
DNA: TGTGCCAGCAGCCAAGACGAGGCCCCCAGGAGCTCCTACGAGCAGTACTTC
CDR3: CASSQDEAPRSSYEQYF

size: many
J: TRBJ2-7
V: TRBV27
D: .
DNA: TGTGCCAGCAGTTACTCCGGGGGGCCCTACGAGCAGTACTTC
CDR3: CASSYSGGPYEQYF

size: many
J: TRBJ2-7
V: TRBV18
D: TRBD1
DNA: TGCGCCAGCAGCCTAACAGGGGTTTACGAGCAGTACTTC
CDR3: CASSLTGVYEQYF

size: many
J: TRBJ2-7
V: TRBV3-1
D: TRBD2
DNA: TGTGCCAGCAGCCAGACTAGCGGGTCCCACGAGCAGTACTTC
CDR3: CASSQTSGSHEQYF

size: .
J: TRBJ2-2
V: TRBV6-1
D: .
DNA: TGTGCCAGTGCGGGACTCCCGCCCACCGGGGAGCTGTTTTTT
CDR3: CASAGLPPTGELFF

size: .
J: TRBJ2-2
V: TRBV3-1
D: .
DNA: TGTGCCAGCAGCCAAGGACAGGAGAACACCGGGGAGCTGTTTTTT
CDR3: CASSQGQENTGELFF

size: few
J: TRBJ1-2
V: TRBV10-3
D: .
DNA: TGTGCCATCAGCGACATGTTGGAGATATCTCTTAACTATGGCTACACCTTC
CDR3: CAISDMLEISLNYGYTF

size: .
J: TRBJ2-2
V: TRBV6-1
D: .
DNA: TGTGCCAGCACCGACTGGAACACCGGGGAGCTGTTTTTT
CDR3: CASTDWNTGELFF

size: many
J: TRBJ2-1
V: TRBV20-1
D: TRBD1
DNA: TGCAGTGCTAGCCTGAACAGGGGGCGATTTTACAATGAGCAGTTCTTC
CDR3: CSASLNRGRFYNEQFF

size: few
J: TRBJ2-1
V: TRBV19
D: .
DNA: TGTGCCAGTAGTATAAGCGAGGGGATCTACAATGAGCAGTTCTTC
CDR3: CASSISEGIYNEQFF

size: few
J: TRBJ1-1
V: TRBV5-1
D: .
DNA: TGCGCCAGCAGCTTGCCGGCGGCTGAAGCTTTCTTT
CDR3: CASSLPAAEAFF

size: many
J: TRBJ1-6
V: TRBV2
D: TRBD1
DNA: TGTGCCAGCAGTGAAAGGGGACAGGGAAATTCACCCCTCCACTTT
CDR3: CASSERGQGNSPLHF

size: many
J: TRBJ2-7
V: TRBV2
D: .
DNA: TGTGCCAGCAGTGTCAGAATAGACTCCTACGAGCAGTACTTC
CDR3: CASSVRIDSYEQYF

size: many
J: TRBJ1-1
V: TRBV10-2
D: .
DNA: TGCGCCACCCTGGGGAGGGAGGGAAAGTGGAACACTGAAGCTTTCTTT
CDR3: CATLGREGKWNTEAFF

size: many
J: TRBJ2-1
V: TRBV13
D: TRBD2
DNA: TGTGCCAGCGGCTCGACTAGCGTGGGGTGGGGGAATGAGCAGTTCTTC
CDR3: CASGSTSVGWGNEQFF

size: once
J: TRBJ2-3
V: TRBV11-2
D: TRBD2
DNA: TGTGCCAGCAGCACCAGACTAGCGGGGGGCACTAGCACAGATACGCAGTATTTT
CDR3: CASSTRLAGGTSTDTQYF

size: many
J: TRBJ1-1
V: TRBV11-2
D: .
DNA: TGTGCCAGCAGCTTAAACGGCGGTGCTTTCTTT
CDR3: CASSLNGGAFF

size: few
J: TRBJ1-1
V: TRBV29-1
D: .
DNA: TGCAGCGTTGCCCGAGGGGTAGTAGGCGCGGACACTGAAGCTTTCTTT
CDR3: CSVARGVVGADTEAFF

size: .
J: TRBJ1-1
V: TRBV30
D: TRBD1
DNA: TGTGCCTGGGACAGGGGGGGCACTGAAGCTTTCTTT
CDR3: CAWDRGGTEAFF

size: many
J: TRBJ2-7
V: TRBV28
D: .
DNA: TGTGCCAGCAGTGCCTCTATCTGGGGCTACGAGCAGTACTTC
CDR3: CASSASIWGYEQYF

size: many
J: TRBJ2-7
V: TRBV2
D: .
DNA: TGTGCCAGCAGTGATTCACGGGGGGCCACCTACGAGCAGTACTTC
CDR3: CASSDSRGATYEQYF

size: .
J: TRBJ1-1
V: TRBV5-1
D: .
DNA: TGCGCCAGCAGCCTGGGGGTGGGATTGACTGAAGCTTTCTTT
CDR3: CASSLGVGLTEAFF

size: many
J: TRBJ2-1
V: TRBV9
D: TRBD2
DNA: TGTGCCAGCAGCGGACGGGCTAGCGGGGGGGTCTATGAGCAGTTCTTC
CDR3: CASSGRASGGVYEQFF

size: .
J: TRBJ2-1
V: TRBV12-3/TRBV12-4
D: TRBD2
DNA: TGTGCCACCACGAGCGGGGACGCCTCCTACAATGAGCAGTTCTTC
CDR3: CATTSGDASYNEQFF

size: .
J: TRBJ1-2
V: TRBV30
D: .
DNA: TGTGCCTGGAGCATAGGGGGGGGAAGTGGCTACACCTTC
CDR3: CAWSIGGGSGYTF